The rows below give T cell receptor beta chains drawn from one sample of a study of T cells in Graves' hyperthyroidism and ophthalmopathy. One entry per CDR3 protein, called by TCRdb with MiXCR from the multiplex PCR reads. The table includes roughly 400,000 distinct CDR3 sequences, roughly an eighth detected once. The specimen sequenced was blood. The receptor source for this set is a middle-aged man with Graves' ophthalmopathy. Each CDR3 is given with its conserved first and last residue. Fields, in order: clone size, D gene, V gene, CDR3 length, J gene, CDR3 protein, CDR3 DNA. A D gene is named only where the DNA matches it firmly. Only some rows state a clone size, as once, few, many or a class for expanded clones.

many,TRBD1,TRBV18,17,TRBJ1-5,CASSPRSGTGGHQPQHF,TGTGCCAGCTCACCGCGATCCGGGACAGGGGGCCATCAGCCCCAGCATTTT
.,.,TRBV20-1,14,TRBJ2-1,CSALGERNYNEQFF,TGCAGTGCCTTAGGAGAGCGGAACTACAATGAGCAGTTCTTC
many,TRBD2,TRBV30,17,TRBJ2-7,CASTGLAGGLNSYEQYF,TGTGCCTCCACGGGACTAGCGGGAGGGTTAAACTCCTACGAGCAGTACTTC
many,TRBD1,TRBV5-1,15,TRBJ2-2,CASSFRDRDTGELFF,TGCGCCAGCAGCTTTCGGGACAGGGATACCGGGGAGCTGTTTTTT
.,TRBD1,TRBV7-9,18,TRBJ2-7,CASSREGTGVQRGYEQYF,TGTGCCAGCAGCCGAGAAGGGACAGGGGTCCAGCGGGGTTACGAGCAGTACTTC
.,.,TRBV10-3,14,TRBJ2-1,CAIRGQLAYNEQFF,TGTGCCATCAGGGGCCAGCTCGCCTACAATGAGCAGTTCTTC
.,TRBD2,TRBV24-1,15,TRBJ2-5,CATSSVGRAGETQYF,TGTGCCACGTCTAGCGTCGGGAGGGCCGGAGAGACCCAGTACTTC
few,TRBD1,TRBV7-6,15,TRBJ2-5,CASSLDQGASETQYF,TGTGCCAGCAGCTTAGACCAGGGGGCATCGGAGACCCAGTACTTC
few,.,TRBV15,15,TRBJ2-7,CATSRDNPDPYEQYF,TGTGCCACCAGCAGAGATAACCCTGACCCCTACGAGCAGTACTTC
few,.,TRBV12-3/TRBV12-4,13,TRBJ2-5,CASRGGGASLQYF,TGTGCCAGCAGGGGGGGCGGGGCCAGCCTCCAGTACTTC
many,.,TRBV4-1,14,TRBJ2-5,CASSPGPYQETQYF,TGCGCCAGCAGCCCCGGACCGTACCAAGAGACCCAGTACTTC
many,.,TRBV30,14,TRBJ1-1,CAWIRGTMNTEAFF,TGTGCCTGGATTCGGGGCACAATGAACACTGAAGCTTTCTTT
.,TRBD1,TRBV29-1,13,TRBJ2-1,CSATTGGVDEQFF,TGCAGCGCTACTACAGGGGGCGTCGATGAGCAGTTCTTC
many,TRBD2,TRBV12-3/TRBV12-4,15,TRBJ2-1,CASSHRSLADNEQFF,TGTGCCAGCAGTCACCGCTCACTAGCGGACAATGAGCAGTTCTTC